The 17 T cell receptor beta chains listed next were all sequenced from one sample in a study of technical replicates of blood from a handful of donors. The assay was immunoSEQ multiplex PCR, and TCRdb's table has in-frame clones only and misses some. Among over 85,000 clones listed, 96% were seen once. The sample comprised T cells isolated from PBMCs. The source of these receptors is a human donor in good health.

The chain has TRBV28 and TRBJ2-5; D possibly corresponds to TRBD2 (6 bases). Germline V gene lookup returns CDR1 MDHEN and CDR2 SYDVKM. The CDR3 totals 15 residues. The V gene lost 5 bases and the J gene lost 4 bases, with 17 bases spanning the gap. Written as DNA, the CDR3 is TGTGCCAGCAGTGCCCCGACTGGAGCGGGAGAGACCCAGTACTTC. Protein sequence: CASSAPTGAGETQYF.

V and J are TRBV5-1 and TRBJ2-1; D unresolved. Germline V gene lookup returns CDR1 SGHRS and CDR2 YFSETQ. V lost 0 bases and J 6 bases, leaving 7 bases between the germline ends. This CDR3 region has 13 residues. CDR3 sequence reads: CASSLASPNEQFF. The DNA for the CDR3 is TGCGCCAGCAGCTTGGCTAGTCCCAATGAGCAGTTCTTC.

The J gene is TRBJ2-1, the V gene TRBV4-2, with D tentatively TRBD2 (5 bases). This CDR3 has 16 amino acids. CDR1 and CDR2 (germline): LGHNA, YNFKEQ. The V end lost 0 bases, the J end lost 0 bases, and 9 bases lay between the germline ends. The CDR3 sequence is CASSQEEAGSYNEQFF. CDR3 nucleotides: TGTGCCAGCAGCCAAGAAGAGGCGGGCTCCTACAATGAGCAGTTCTTC.

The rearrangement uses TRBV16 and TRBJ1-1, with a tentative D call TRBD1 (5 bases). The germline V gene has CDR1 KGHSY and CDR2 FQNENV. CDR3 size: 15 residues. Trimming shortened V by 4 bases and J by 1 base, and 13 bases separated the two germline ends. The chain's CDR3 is CASSLGGVWNTEAFF. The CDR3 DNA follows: TGTGCCAGCAGCCTCGGGGGGGTTTGGAACACTGAAGCTTTCTTT.

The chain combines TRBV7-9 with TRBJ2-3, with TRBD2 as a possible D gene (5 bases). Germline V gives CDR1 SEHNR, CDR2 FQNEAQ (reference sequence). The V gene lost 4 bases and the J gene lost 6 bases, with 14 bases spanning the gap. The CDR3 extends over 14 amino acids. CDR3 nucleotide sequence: TGTGCCAGCAGCTCCCCCGTCGGGATGGATACGCAGTATTTT. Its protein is CASSSPVGMDTQYF.

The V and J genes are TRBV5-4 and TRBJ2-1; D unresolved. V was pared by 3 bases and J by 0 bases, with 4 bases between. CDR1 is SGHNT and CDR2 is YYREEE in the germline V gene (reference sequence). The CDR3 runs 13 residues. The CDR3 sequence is CASSSGSYNEQFF. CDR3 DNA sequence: TGTGCCAGCAGCTCGGGCTCCTACAATGAGCAGTTCTTC. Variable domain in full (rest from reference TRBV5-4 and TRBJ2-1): ETGVTQSPTHLIKTRGQQVTLRCSSQSGHNTVSWYQQALGQGPQFIFQYYREEENGRGNFPPRFSGLQFPNYSSELNVNALELDDSALYLCASSSGSYNEQFFGPGTRLTVL.

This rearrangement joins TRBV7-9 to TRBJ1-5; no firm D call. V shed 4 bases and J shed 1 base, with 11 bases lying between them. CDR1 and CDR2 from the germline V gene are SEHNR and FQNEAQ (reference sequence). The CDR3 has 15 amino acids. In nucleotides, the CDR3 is TGTGCCAGCAGCTCCGACACGGGAAGCAATCAGCCCCAGCATTTT. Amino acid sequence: CASSSDTGSNQPQHF.

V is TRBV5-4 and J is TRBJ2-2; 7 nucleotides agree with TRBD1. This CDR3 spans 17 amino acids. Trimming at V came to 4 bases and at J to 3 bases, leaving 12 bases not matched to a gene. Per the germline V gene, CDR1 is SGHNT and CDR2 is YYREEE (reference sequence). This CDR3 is CASSPRTGRAHTGELFF. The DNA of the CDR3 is TGTGCCAGCAGCCCCCGGACAGGTCGGGCGCACACCGGGGAGCTGTTTTTT.

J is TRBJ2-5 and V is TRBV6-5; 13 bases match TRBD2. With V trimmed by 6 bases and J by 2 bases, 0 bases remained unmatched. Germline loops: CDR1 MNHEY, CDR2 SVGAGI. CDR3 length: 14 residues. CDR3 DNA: TGTGCCAGCAGGGGACTAGCGGGACAAGAGACCCAGTACTTC. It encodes CASRGLAGQETQYF.

This CDR3 is CASSAQPSAEAFF. The CDR3 bases are TGTGCCAGCAGCGCCCAACCAAGCGCTGAAGCTTTCTTT. The gene calls are TRBV9 and TRBJ1-1; the D is unclear. The CDR3 loop spans 13 amino acids. The germline V and J ends were trimmed by 3 bases and 6 bases, with 12 bases remaining between them. From germline, CDR1 is SGDLS and CDR2 YYNGEE.

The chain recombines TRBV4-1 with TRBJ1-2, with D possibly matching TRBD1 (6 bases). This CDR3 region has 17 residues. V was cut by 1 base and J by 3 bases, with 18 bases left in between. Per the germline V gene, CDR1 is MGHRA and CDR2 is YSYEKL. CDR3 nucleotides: TGCGCCAGCAGCCAAGCAATCTGGACAGAGGATTACTATGGCTACACCTTC. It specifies CASSQAIWTEDYYGYTF.

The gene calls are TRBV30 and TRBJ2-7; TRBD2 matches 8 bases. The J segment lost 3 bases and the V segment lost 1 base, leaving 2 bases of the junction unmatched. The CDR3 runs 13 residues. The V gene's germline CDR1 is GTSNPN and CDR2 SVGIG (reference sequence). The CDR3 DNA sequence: TGTGCCTGGAGTGCGGGGACTAGCTACGAGCAGTACTTC. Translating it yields CAWSAGTSYEQYF.

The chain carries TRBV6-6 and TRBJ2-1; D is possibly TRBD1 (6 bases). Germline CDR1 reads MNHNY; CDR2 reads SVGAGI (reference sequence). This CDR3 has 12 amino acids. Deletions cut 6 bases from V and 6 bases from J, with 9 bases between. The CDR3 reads CASRGDTNEQFF. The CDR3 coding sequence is TGTGCCAGCAGAGGGGACACCAATGAGCAGTTCTTC.

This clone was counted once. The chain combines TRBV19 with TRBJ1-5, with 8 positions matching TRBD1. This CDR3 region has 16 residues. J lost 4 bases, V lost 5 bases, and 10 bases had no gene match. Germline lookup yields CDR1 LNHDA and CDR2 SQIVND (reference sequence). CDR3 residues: CASSSGGGRWNQPQHF. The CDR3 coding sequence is TGTGCCAGTAGTTCAGGGGGCGGCAGGTGGAATCAGCCCCAGCATTTT. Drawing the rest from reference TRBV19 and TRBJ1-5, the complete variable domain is DGGITQSPKYLFRKEGQNVTLSCEQNLNHDAMYWYRQDPGQGLRLIYYSQIVNDFQKGDIAEGYSVSREKKESFPLTVTSAQKNPTAFYLCASSSGGGRWNQPQHFGDGTRLSIL.

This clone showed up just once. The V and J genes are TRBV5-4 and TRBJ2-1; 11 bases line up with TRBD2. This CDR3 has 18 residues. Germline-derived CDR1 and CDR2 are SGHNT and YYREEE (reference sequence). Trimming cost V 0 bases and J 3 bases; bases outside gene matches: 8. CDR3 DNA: TGTGCCAGCAGCTTGGAACTAGCGGGAGTAATCCTCTACAATGAGCAGTTCTTC. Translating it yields CASSLELAGVILYNEQFF.

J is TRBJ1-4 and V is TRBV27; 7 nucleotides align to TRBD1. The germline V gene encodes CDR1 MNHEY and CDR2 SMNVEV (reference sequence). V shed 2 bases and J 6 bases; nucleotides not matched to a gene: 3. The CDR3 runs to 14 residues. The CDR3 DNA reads TGTGCCAGCAGTTTAATGCAGGGGGATGAAAAACTGTTTTTT. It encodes CASSLMQGDEKLFF. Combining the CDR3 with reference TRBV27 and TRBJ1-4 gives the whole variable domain EAQVTQNPRYLITVTGKKLTVTCSQNMNHEYMSWYRQDPGLGLRQIYYSMNVEVTDKGDVPEGYKVSRKEKRNFPLILESPSPNQTSLYFCASSLMQGDEKLFFGSGTQLSVL.

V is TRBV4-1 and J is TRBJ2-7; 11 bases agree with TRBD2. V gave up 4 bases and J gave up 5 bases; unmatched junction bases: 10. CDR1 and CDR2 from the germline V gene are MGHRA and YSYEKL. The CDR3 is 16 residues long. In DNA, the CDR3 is TGCGCCAGCAGCCGGTCGGTAGCGGGAGGGCCAGACGAGCAGTACTTC. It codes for CASSRSVAGGPDEQYF.